Presented here are 9 T cell receptor beta chains from one specimen sequenced in a study of blood T cell repertoires in COVID-19. Libraries were prepared by immunoSEQ multiplex PCR; TCRdb keeps only in-frame clonotypes and omits some of them. The repertoire holds almost 350,000 clones, with about 92% as singletons. Sequencing used peripheral blood. The receptors originated from a woman aged 55 to 70 with COVID-19, enrolled during active disease.

This clone was recorded a few times. This chain joins TRBV19 and TRBJ2-4, with D hard to call. CDR1 is LNHDA, CDR2 SQIVND, per germline (reference sequence). The CDR3 contains 13 residues. Trimming shortened V by 5 bases and J by 5 bases, and 10 bases separated the two germline ends. CDR3 amino acids: CASSRTVENIQYF. CDR3 in DNA: TGTGCCAGTAGTCGCACGGTCGAAAACATTCAGTACTTC.

The chain employs TRBV21-1 and TRBJ1-5; the table names TRBD1, a call not compared with the DNA. TRBV21-1 is reported as a pseudogene. The CDR3 extends over 13 amino acids. The CDR3 nucleotides read TGTGCCAGCGACAGGGTTAGCAATCAGCCCCAGCATTTT. It is translated as CASDRVSNQPQHF.

The chain has TRBV20-1 and TRBJ1-2, with D perhaps TRBD1 (5 bases). The germline V gene encodes CDR1 DFQATT and CDR2 SNEGSKA (reference sequence). The CDR3 spans 9 residues. Trimming stripped 6 bases from V and 8 bases from J, with 7 bases between. The CDR3 sequence is CSAGGGYTF. The CDR3 bases are TGCAGTGCCGGGGGGGGCTACACCTTC.

This sequence joins TRBV6-5 and TRBJ1-1, with a tentative D call TRBD1 (5 bases). Germline CDR1 reads MNHEY; CDR2 reads SVGAGI. V lost 0 bases, J lost 11 bases, and 13 bases lay in between. The CDR3 contains 13 residues. The CDR3 is CASSYSPQERAFF. CDR3 nucleotide sequence: TGTGCCAGCAGTTACTCACCACAGGAGAGGGCTTTCTTT.

This sequence joins TRBV19 and TRBJ1-6; TRBD1 aligns across 7 bases. Germline V gene data show CDR1 as LNHDA and CDR2 as SQIVND (reference sequence). Trimming removed 1 base from V and 10 bases from J; junction bases left unmatched: 7. This CDR3 is built from 15 residues. The CDR3 DNA reads TGTGCCAGTAGTATAGTGCAGGGGGTGGAATCACCCCTCCACTTT. It specifies CASSIVQGVESPLHF.

This chain joins TRBV5-6 and TRBJ1-5; the D gene is possibly TRBD1 (5 bases). The CDR3 totals 14 residues. V lost 0 bases, J lost 3 bases, and 7 bases lay in between. CDR1 is SGHDT, CDR2 YYEEEE, per germline. Here the CDR3 DNA reads TGTGCCAGCAGCTTGGAGGGGAACAATCAGCCCCAGCATTTT. It specifies CASSLEGNNQPQHF.

The chain recombines TRBV6-1 with TRBJ1-2; the D gene is possibly TRBD1 (6 bases). The CDR3 runs 14 residues. Germline V lookup: CDR1 MNHNS, CDR2 SASEGT. V lost 8 bases and J 1 base, leaving 14 bases between the germline ends. Written as DNA, the CDR3 is TGTGCCAGCGGACCAGGGGACCATAACTATGGCTACACCTTC. The encoded protein is CASGPGDHNYGYTF.

The chain employs TRBV18 and TRBJ1-2; unclear D gene. Germline V gives CDR1 KGHSH, CDR2 LQKENI. The CDR3 runs to 12 residues. V was pared by 2 bases and J by 7 bases, with 8 bases between. CDR3 sequence: CASSPDEGGYTF. The CDR3 nucleotides read TGTGCCAGCTCACCAGACGAGGGTGGCTACACCTTC.

Ten or more counts support this clone. The chain has TRBV3-1 (or the pseudogene TRBV3-2) and TRBJ2-1; 7 nucleotides agree with TRBD2. The V segment lost 0 bases and the J segment 15 bases; nucleotides outside the gene matches: 11. This CDR3 region has 14 residues. Germline CDR1 reads LGHDT; CDR2 reads YNNKEL (reference sequence). For the CDR3, the DNA is TGTGCCAGCAGCCAAGACGGGACCGAGCGGGGACTGTTCTTC. Translated: CASSQDGTERGLFF.